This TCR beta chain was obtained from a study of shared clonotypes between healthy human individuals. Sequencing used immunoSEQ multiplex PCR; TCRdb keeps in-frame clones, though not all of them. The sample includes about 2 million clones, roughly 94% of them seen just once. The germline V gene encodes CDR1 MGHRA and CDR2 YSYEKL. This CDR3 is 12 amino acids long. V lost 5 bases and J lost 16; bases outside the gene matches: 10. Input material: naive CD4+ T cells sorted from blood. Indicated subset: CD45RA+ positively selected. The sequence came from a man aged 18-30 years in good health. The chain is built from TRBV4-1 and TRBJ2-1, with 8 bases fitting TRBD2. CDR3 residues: CASSSERTSIFF. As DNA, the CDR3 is TGCGCCAGCAGCAGTGAAAGGACTAGCATCTTCTTC.